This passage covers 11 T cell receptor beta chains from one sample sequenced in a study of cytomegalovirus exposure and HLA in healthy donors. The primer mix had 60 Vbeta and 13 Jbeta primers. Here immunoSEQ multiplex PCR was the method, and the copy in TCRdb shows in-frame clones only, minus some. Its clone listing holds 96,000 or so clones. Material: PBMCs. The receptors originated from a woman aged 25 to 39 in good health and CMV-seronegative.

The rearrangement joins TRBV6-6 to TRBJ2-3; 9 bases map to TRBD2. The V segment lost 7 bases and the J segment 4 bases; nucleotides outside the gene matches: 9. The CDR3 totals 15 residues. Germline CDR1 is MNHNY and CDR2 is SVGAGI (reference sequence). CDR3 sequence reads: CASTRTSEAADTQYF. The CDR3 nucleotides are TGTGCCAGCACCCGGACTAGCGAAGCGGCAGATACGCAGTATTTT.

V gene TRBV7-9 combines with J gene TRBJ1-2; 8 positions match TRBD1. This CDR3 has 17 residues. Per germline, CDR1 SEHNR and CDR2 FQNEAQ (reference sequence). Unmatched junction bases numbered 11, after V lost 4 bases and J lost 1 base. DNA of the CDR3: TGTGCCAGCAGCTACTCCGGGACAGGTTTAAATAACTATGGCTACACCTTC. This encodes CASSYSGTGLNNYGYTF.

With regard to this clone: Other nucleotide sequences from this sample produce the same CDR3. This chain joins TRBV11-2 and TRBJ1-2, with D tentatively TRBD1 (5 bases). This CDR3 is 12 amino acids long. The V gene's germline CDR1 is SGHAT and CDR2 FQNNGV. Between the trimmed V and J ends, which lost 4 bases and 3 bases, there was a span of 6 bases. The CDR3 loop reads CASSSGYYGYTF. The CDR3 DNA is TGTGCCAGCAGCTCAGGGTACTATGGCTACACCTTC.

The CDR3 DNA reads TGTGCCAGCAGCTACCCCGGGAGCTTAAGTACTGAAGCTTTCTTT. This gives the protein CASSYPGSLSTEAFF. V is TRBV4-2 and J is TRBJ1-1; no reliable D call. This CDR3 contains 15 residues. Germline V gives CDR1 LGHNA, CDR2 YNFKEQ. Trimming stripped 5 bases from V and 5 bases from J, with 18 bases between.

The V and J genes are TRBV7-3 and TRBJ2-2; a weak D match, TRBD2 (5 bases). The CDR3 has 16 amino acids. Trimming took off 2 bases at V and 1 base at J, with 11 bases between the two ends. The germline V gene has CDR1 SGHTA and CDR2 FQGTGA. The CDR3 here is CASSLLPGLNTGELFF. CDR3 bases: TGTGCCAGCAGCTTACTACCGGGATTGAACACCGGGGAGCTGTTTTTT.

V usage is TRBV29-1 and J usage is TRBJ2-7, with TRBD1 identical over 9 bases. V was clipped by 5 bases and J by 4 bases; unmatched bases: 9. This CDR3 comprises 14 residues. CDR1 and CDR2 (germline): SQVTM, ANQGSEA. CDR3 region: CSVLGGQGGYEQYF. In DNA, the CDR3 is TGCAGCGTTTTGGGGGGACAGGGCGGTTACGAGCAGTACTTC.

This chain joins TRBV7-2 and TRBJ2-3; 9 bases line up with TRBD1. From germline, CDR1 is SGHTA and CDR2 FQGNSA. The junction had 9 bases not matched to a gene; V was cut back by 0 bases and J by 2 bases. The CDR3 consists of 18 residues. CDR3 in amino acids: CASSLAKGQGRATDTQYF. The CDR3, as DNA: TGTGCCAGCAGCTTAGCGAAGGGACAGGGAAGGGCCACAGATACGCAGTATTTT.

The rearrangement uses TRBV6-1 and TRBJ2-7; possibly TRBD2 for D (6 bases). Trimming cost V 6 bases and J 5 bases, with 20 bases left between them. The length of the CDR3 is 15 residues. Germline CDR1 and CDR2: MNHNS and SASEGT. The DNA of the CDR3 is TGTGCCAGCAGCCCTTGGAGCGGGCAGACGAACGAGCAGTACTTC. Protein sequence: CASSPWSGQTNEQYF.

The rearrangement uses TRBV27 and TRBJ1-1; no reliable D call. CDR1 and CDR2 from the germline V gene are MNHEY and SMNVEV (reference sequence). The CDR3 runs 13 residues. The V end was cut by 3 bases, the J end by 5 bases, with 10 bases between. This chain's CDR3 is CASSLRAGTEAFF. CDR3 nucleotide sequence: TGTGCCAGCAGTTTGAGGGCTGGGACTGAAGCTTTCTTT.

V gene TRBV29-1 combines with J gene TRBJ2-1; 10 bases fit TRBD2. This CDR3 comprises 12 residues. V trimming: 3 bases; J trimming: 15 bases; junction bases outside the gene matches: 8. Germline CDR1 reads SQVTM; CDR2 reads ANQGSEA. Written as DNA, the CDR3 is TGCAGCGTTGATTCGGCTAGCGGGAGCTGGTTCTTC. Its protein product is CSVDSASGSWFF.

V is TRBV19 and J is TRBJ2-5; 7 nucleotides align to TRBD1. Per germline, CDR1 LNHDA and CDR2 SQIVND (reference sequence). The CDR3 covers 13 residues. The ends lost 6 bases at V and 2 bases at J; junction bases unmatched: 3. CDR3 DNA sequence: TGTGCCAGTAGAAAACAGGGGCAAGAGACCCAGTACTTC. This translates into CASRKQGQETQYF.